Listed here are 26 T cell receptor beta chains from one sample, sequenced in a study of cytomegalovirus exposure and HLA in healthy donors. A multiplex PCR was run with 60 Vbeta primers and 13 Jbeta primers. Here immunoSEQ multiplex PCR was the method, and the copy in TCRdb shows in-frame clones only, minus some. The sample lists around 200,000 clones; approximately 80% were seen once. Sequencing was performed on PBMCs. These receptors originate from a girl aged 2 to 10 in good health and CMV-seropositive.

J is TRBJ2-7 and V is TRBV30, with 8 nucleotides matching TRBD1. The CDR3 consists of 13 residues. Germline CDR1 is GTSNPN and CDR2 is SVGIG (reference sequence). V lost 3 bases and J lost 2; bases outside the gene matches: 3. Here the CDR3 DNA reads TGTGCCTGGAGAGCGACAGGGGCCTACGAGCAGTACTTC. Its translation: CAWRATGAYEQYF.

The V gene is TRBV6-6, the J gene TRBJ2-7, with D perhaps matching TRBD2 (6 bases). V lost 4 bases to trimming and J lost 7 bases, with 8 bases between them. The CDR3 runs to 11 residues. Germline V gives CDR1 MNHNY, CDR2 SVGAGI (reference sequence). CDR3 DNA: TGTGCCAGCAGTTCGGGAGCAGAGCAGTACTTC. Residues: CASSSGAEQYF.

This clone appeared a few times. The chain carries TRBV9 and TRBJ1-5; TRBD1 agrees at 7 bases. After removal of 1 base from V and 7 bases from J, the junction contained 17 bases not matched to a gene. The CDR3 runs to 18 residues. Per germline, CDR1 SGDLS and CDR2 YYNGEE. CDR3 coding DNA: TGTGCCAGCAGCGTACAGGGAAAGGGGGCGCCTTCAGTGCAGCCCCAGCATTTT. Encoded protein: CASSVQGKGAPSVQPQHF.

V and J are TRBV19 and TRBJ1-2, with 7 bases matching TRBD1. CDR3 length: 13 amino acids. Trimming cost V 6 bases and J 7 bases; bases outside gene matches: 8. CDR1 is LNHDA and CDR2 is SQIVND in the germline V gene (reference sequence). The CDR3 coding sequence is TGTGCCAGTAGCCAAAAACAGGGGCTTGGCTACACCTTC. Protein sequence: CASSQKQGLGYTF.

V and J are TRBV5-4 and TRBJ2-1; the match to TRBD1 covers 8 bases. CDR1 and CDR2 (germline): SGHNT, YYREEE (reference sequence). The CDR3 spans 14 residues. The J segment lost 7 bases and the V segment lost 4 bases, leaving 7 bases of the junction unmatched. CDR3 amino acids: CASSLRQGWNEQFF. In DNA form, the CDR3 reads TGTGCCAGCAGCCTCAGACAGGGGTGGAATGAGCAGTTCTTC.

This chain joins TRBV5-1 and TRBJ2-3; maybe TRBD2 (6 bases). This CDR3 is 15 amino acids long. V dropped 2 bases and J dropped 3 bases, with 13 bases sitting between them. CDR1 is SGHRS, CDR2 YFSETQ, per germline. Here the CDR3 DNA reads TGCGCCAGCAGCTTACGGACCCGGGGGACAGATACGCAGTATTTT. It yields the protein CASSLRTRGTDTQYF.

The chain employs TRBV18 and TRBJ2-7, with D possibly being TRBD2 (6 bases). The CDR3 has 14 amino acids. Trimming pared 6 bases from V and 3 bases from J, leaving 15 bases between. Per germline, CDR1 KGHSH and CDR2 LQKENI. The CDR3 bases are TGTGCCAGCTCCATTGGCCAGGAGGGCTACGAGCAGTACTTC. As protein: CASSIGQEGYEQYF.

The CDR3 DNA is TGTGCCTGGAGTGCCCCCGACAGGGGGAAGGGTGAAGCTTTCTTT. Its protein product is CAWSAPDRGKGEAFF. V and J are TRBV30 and TRBJ1-1; 9 bases map to TRBD1. The CDR3 spans 15 residues. The ends lost 1 base at V and 7 bases at J; junction bases unmatched: 10. Per germline, CDR1 GTSNPN and CDR2 SVGIG (reference sequence).

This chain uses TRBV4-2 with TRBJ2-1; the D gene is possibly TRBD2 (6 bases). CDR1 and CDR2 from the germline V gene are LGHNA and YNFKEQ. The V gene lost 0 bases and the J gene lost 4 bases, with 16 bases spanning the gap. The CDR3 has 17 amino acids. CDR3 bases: TGTGCCAGCAGCCAAGATCTGGGGGGAGGCGGGTACAATGAGCAGTTCTTC. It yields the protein CASSQDLGGGGYNEQFF.

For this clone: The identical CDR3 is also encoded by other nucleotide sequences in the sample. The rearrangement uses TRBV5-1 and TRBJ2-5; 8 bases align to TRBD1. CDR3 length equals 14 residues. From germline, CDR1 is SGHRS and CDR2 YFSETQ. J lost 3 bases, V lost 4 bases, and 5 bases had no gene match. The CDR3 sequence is CASSLGQGKETQYF. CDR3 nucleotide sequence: TGCGCCAGCAGCCTCGGACAGGGTAAAGAGACCCAGTACTTC.

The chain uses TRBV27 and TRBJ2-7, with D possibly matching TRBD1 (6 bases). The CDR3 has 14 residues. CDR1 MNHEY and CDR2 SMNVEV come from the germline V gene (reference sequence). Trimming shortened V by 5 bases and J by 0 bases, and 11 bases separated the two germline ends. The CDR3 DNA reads TGTGCCAGCAGTGCAGACAGGACCTCCTACGAGCAGTACTTC. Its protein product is CASSADRTSYEQYF.

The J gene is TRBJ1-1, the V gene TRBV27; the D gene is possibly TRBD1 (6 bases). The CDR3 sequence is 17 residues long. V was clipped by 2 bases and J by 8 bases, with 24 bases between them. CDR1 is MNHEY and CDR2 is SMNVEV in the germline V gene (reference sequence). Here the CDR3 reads CASSLGGPGQRFSEAFF. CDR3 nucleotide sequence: TGTGCCAGCAGTTTAGGGGGCCCGGGACAACGATTCAGCGAAGCTTTCTTT.

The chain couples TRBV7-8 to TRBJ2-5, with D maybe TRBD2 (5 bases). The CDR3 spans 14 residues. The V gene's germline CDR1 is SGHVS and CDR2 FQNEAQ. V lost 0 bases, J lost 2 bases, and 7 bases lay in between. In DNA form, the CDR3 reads TGTGCCAGCAGCTTAGCGGGGAGTCAAGAGACCCAGTACTTC. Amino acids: CASSLAGSQETQYF.

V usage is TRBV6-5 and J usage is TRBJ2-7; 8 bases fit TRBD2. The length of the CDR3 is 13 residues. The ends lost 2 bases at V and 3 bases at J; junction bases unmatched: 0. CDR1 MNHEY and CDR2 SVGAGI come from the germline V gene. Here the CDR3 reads CASSYTSGYEQYF. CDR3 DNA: TGTGCCAGCAGTTACACTAGCGGCTACGAGCAGTACTTC.

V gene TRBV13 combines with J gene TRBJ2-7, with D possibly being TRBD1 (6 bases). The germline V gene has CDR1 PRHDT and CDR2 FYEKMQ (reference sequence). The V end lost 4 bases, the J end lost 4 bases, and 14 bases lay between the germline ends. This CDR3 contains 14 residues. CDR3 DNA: TGTGCCAGCAGCTCAAGGACAGAGATGTACGAGCAGTACTTC. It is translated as CASSSRTEMYEQYF.

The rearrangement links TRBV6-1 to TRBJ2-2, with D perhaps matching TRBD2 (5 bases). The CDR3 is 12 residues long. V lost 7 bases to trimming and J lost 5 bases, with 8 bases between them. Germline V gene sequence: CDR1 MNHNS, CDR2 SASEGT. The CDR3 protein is CASTQRTGELFF. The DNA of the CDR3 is TGTGCCAGCACCCAGCGGACCGGGGAGCTGTTTTTT.

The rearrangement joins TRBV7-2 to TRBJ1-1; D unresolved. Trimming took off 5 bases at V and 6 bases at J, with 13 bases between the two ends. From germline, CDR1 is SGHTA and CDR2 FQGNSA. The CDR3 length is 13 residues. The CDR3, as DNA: TGTGCCAGCAGCGTACAGTTGTTCGCTGAAGCTTTCTTT. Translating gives CASSVQLFAEAFF.

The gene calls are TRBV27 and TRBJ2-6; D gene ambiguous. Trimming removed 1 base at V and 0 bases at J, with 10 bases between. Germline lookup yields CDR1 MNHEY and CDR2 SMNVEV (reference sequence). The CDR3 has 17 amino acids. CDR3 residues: CASSLLAVYSGANVLTF. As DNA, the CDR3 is TGTGCCAGCAGTTTATTGGCCGTGTACTCTGGGGCCAACGTCCTGACTTTC.

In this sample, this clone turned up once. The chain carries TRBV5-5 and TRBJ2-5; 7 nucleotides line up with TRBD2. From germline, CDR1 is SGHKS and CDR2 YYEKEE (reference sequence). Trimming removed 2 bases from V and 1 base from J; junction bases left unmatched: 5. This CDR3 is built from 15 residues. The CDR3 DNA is TGTGCCAGCAGCTTATTGGGGGAGGGCCAAGAGACCCAGTACTTC. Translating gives CASSLLGEGQETQYF. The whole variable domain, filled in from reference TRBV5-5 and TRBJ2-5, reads DAGVTQSPTHLIKTRGQQVTLRCSPISGHKSVSWYQQVLGQGPQFIFQYYEKEERGRGNFPDRFSARQFPNYSSELNVNALLLGDSALYLCASSLLGEGQETQYFGPGTRLLVL.

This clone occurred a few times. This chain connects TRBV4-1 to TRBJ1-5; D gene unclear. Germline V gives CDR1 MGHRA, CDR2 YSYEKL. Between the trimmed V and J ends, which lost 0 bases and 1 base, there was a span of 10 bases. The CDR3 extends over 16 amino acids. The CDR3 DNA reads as TGCGCCAGCAGCCAAGACGACATTTTGAGCAATCAGCCCCAGCATTTT. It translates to CASSQDDILSNQPQHF.

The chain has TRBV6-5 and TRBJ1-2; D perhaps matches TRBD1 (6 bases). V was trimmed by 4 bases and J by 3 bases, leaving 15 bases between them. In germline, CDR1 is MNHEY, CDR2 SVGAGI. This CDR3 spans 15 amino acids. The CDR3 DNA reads TGTGCCAGCAGTTCCCGGGACACTTCATACTATGGCTACACCTTC. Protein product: CASSSRDTSYYGYTF.

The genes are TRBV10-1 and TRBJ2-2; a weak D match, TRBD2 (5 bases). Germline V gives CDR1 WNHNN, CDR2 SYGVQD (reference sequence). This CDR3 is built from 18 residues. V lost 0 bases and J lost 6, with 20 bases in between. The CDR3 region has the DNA TGCGCCAGCAGTGAGTCGAACGCTGTGGGTCGGCGGGCCGGGGAGCTGTTTTTT. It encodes CASSESNAVGRRAGELFF.

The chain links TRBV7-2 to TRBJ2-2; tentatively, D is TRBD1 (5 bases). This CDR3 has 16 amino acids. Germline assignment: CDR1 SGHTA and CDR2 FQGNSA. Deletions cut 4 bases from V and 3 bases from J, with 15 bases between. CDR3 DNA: TGTGCCAGCAGCTCCCTGGGCCAGGGCGACACCGGGGAGCTGTTTTTT. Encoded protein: CASSSLGQGDTGELFF.

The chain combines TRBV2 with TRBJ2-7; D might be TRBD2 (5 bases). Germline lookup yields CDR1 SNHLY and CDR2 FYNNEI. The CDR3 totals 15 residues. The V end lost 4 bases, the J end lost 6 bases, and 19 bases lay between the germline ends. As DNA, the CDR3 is TGTGCCAGCAGTGGAGTCCTAGCAGGACCCTCCGAGCAGTACTTC. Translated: CASSGVLAGPSEQYF.

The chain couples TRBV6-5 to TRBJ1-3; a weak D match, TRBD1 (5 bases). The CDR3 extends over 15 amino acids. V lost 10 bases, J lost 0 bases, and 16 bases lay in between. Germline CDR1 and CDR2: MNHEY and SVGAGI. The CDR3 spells CATQRGRTSGNTIYF. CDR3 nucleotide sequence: TGTGCCACACAGCGGGGACGGACCTCTGGAAACACCATATATTTT.

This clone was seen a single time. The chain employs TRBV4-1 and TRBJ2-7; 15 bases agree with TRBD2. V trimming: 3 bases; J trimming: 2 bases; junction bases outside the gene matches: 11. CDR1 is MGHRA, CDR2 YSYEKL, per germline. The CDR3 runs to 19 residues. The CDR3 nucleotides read TGCGCCAGCAGCCAGGATTCGGGACTAGCGGGGGGTATAACCTACGAGCAGTACTTC. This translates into CASSQDSGLAGGITYEQYF.